These 30 T cell receptor beta chains came from one sample sequenced in a study of shared clonotypes between healthy human individuals. The protocol was immunoSEQ multiplex PCR, while the TCRdb copy is restricted to in-frame clones and leaves out a portion. This table has around 320,000 clones, roughly 84% appearing once. The source material was memory CD8+ T cells sorted from blood. The subset here: CD45RO+ cells pooled with CCR7-negative TemRA cells. These receptors were taken from a young man in good health.

The chain combines TRBV6-5 with TRBJ2-3; the match to TRBD1 covers 9 bases. Trimming removed 7 bases from V and 4 bases from J; junction bases left unmatched: 6. CDR1 and CDR2 from the germline V gene are MNHEY and SVGAGI. The CDR3 consists of 14 residues. This CDR3 reads CASTRTGEADTQYF. The CDR3 DNA reads as TGTGCCAGCACAAGGACAGGGGAAGCAGATACGCAGTATTTT.

The chain couples TRBV5-1 to TRBJ1-2, with 9 nucleotides matching TRBD1. After removal of 4 bases from V and 4 bases from J, the junction contained 8 bases not matched to a gene. The germline V gene has CDR1 SGHRS and CDR2 YFSETQ. The CDR3 runs to 15 residues. The CDR3 reads CASSDEDRGGYGYTF. CDR3 DNA sequence: TGCGCCAGCAGCGATGAGGACAGGGGCGGCTATGGCTACACCTTC.

The gene calls are TRBV7-9 and TRBJ1-5, with D uncertain. V was shortened by 1 base and J by 6 bases, with 4 bases between the two germline ends. The germline gives CDR1 SEHNR, CDR2 FQNEAQ (reference sequence). This CDR3 contains 12 residues. This CDR3 reads CASSLEAQPQHF. In DNA form, the CDR3 reads TGTGCCAGCAGCTTAGAAGCTCAGCCCCAGCATTTT.

The rearrangement links TRBV6-5 to TRBJ1-2; 7 bases match TRBD1. The CDR3 loop spans 13 amino acids. With 5 bases clipped from V and 2 bases from J, the junction kept 2 bases outside the gene matches. The germline V gene encodes CDR1 MNHEY and CDR2 SVGAGI. The CDR3 sequence: CASSATGNYGYTF. DNA for the CDR3: TGTGCCAGCAGTGCGACAGGGAACTATGGCTACACCTTC.

CDR3 DNA: TGCGCCAGCACCCAAACGGGGAGGACCTCCTACAATGAGCAGTTCTTC. As protein: CASTQTGRTSYNEQFF. This chain links TRBV5-1 with TRBJ2-1; possible D gene TRBD2, 6 bases. This CDR3 is built from 16 residues. V lost 6 bases, J lost 0 bases, and 16 bases lay in between. Germline CDR1 and CDR2: SGHRS and YFSETQ.

V usage is TRBV6-1 and J usage is TRBJ2-7; tentatively, D is TRBD1 (6 bases). Germline V gives CDR1 MNHNS, CDR2 SASEGT. V was trimmed by 1 base and J by 2 bases, leaving 9 bases between them. This CDR3 region has 14 residues. CDR3 nucleotides: TGTGCCAGCAGTGAAGACCCAGGGGCCTACGAGCAGTACTTC. It is translated as CASSEDPGAYEQYF.

The V call is TRBV4-3, the J call TRBJ1-1; D remains unclear. The CDR3 has 14 amino acids. Per the germline V gene, CDR1 is LGHNA and CDR2 is YSLEER. Trimming left V 6 bases short and J 7 bases short, with 18 bases between. The CDR3 protein is CASSRYLDTGEAFF. The CDR3, as DNA: TGCGCCAGCAGTCGCTATCTTGACACGGGTGAAGCTTTCTTT.

The chain couples TRBV5-1 to TRBJ1-2, with TRBD1 matching over 8 bases. Trimming at V came to 0 bases and at J to 4 bases, leaving 11 bases not matched to a gene. The CDR3 spans 17 residues. Looked up from germline, CDR1 is SGHRS and CDR2 is YFSETQ. The DNA of the CDR3 is TGCGCCAGCAGCTTGGGTATTCGGGCAGGGGGCAGCTATGGCTACACCTTC. Translation gives CASSLGIRAGGSYGYTF.

CDR3 residues: CASSGGTSGSYDEQFF. The CDR3 nucleotides read TGTGCCAGCAGCGGCGGGACTAGCGGGAGTTACGATGAGCAGTTCTTC. This chain joins TRBV9 and TRBJ2-1, with 14 bases aligning to TRBD2. In germline, CDR1 is SGDLS, CDR2 YYNGEE. The CDR3 loop spans 16 amino acids. V was pared by 3 bases and J by 8 bases, with 7 bases of the junction left unmatched.

V usage is TRBV7-9 and J usage is TRBJ2-5, with 7 bases matching TRBD2. Germline V gene data show CDR1 as SEHNR and CDR2 as FQNEAQ (reference sequence). The V gene end was trimmed by 3 bases and the J gene end by 4 bases; junction bases not matched to a gene: 11. This CDR3 has 16 amino acids. The CDR3 sequence is CASSFLGGTSGETQYF. In nucleotides, the CDR3 is TGTGCCAGCAGCTTTTTGGGAGGGACCTCCGGAGAGACCCAGTACTTC.

Of note for this clone: Other DNA sequences in this sample translate to the same CDR3. The chain has TRBV7-9 and TRBJ2-7; the D is unclear. This CDR3 has 13 residues. V lost 1 base to trimming and J lost 4 bases, with 8 bases between them. Looked up from germline, CDR1 is SEHNR and CDR2 is FQNEAQ (reference sequence). The CDR3: CASSLGVGYEQYF. CDR3 DNA sequence: TGTGCCAGCAGCTTAGGGGTGGGTTACGAGCAGTACTTC.

The table lists this clone with a count of one. The chain joins TRBV4-3 to TRBJ2-7; possible D gene TRBD2, 5 bases. Trimming shortened V by 0 bases and J by 6 bases, and 18 bases separated the two germline ends. This CDR3 has 16 amino acids. Germline CDR1 reads LGHNA; CDR2 reads YSLEER. In nucleotides, the CDR3 is TGCGCCAGCAGCCAAGATCACAGCGGAAGAGCATCCGAGCAGTACTTC. Residues: CASSQDHSGRASEQYF.

The V and J genes are TRBV9 and TRBJ2-3, with TRBD2 identical over 9 bases. There are 15 residues in the CDR3. V shed 0 bases, J shed 1 base, and the junction held 0 bases outside the gene matches. Germline V gene lookup returns CDR1 SGDLS and CDR2 YYNGEE. The CDR3: CASSVGLAGTDTQYF. CDR3 sequence (DNA): TGTGCCAGCAGCGTAGGACTAGCGGGCACAGATACGCAGTATTTT. The full variable domain, in which reference TRBV9 and TRBJ2-3 provide the parts outside the CDR3, is DSGVTQTPKHLITATGQRVTLRCSPRSGDLSVYWYQQSLDQGLQFLIQYYNGEERAKGNILERFSAQQFPDLHSELNLSSLELGDSALYFCASSVGLAGTDTQYFGPGTRLTVL.

Concerning this clone: The same CDR3 arises from other DNA sequences in this sample as well. The CDR3 sequence is CASSGDTGELFF. The CDR3 DNA is TGTGCCAGCAGTGGAGACACCGGGGAGCTGTTTTTT. The chain couples TRBV2 to TRBJ2-2, with D hard to call. Germline CDR1 SNHLY, CDR2 FYNNEI. CDR3 size: 12 residues. V shed 4 bases and J shed 3 bases, with 3 bases lying between them.

The chain is built from TRBV13 and TRBJ1-1; D unresolved. Trimming removed 6 bases from V and 0 bases from J, with 2 bases in between. Germline loops: CDR1 PRHDT, CDR2 FYEKMQ (reference sequence). The CDR3 is made up of 11 amino acids. CDR3 DNA: TGTGCCAGCAGTGTGAACACTGAAGCTTTCTTT. Translation gives CASSVNTEAFF.

V gene TRBV6-1 combines with J gene TRBJ2-3, with 8 nucleotides matching TRBD2. There are 17 residues in the CDR3. Germline V gene lookup returns CDR1 MNHNS and CDR2 SASEGT. The trim removed 2 bases at V and 2 bases at J, leaving 9 bases unmatched. CDR3 DNA: TGTGCCAGCAGTGAAAGTTCGAGCGGGGGACTCACAGATACGCAGTATTTT. Protein product: CASSESSSGGLTDTQYF.

The gene calls are TRBV7-9 and TRBJ1-1; D might be TRBD1 (5 bases). This CDR3 has 15 residues. Per germline, CDR1 SEHNR and CDR2 FQNEAQ (reference sequence). V was pared by 4 bases and J by 0 bases, with 12 bases between. The CDR3, as DNA: TGTGCCAGCAGCTCGCCGGGACCTATGAACACTGAAGCTTTCTTT. Protein: CASSSPGPMNTEAFF.

This CDR3 reads CASSSFGVGDYEQYF. DNA for the CDR3: TGTGCCAGCAGCTCTTTCGGGGTTGGCGACTACGAGCAGTACTTC. The chain has TRBV7-6 and TRBJ2-7; D possibly corresponds to TRBD2 (5 bases). V was trimmed by 4 bases and J by 3 bases, leaving 16 bases between them. This CDR3 spans 15 amino acids. The germline V gene has CDR1 SGHVS and CDR2 FNYEAQ.

The genes are TRBV5-1 and TRBJ2-7, with a weak D call TRBD2 (5 bases). CDR3 length: 16 amino acids. Germline values: CDR1 SGHRS, CDR2 YFSETQ. Deletions cut 1 base from V and 2 bases from J, with 16 bases between. DNA of the CDR3: TGCGCCAGCAGCTTGAGTTCAACTCCAGCGGCCTACGAGCAGTACTTC. It encodes CASSLSSTPAAYEQYF.

The chain has TRBV6-1 and TRBJ2-7, with TRBD2 as a possible D gene (5 bases). The germline gives CDR1 MNHNS, CDR2 SASEGT. This CDR3 spans 13 amino acids. Trimming shortened V by 7 bases and J by 5 bases, and 15 bases separated the two germline ends. The CDR3 sequence is CASKEDGENEQYF. CDR3 DNA: TGTGCCAGCAAGGAGGATGGGGAGAACGAGCAGTACTTC.

This rearrangement joins TRBV18 to TRBJ2-7; D is possibly TRBD2 (5 bases). The CDR3 is made up of 15 amino acids. Germline V gene lookup returns CDR1 KGHSH and CDR2 LQKENI. V lost 2 bases and J 4 bases, leaving 15 bases between the germline ends. The DNA for the CDR3 is TGTGCCAGCTCACCAGAGTTGGCTAGCAGGTACGAGCAGTACTTC. It yields the protein CASSPELASRYEQYF.

The chain joins TRBV6-5 to TRBJ1-1; 7 bases line up with TRBD1. CDR1 is MNHEY, CDR2 SVGAGI, per germline. V lost 4 bases, J lost 5 bases, and 7 bases stayed unmatched. The CDR3 consists of 14 residues. The CDR3 DNA reads TGTGCCAGCAGTTTTCGACAGGGATGGACTGAAGCTTTCTTT. Translation gives CASSFRQGWTEAFF.

Remarks on this clone: This sample also contains other DNA sequences that code for the same CDR3. The chain is built from TRBV4-1 and TRBJ1-1, with D possibly matching TRBD1 (5 bases). The CDR3 is 15 residues long. Trimming removed 1 base from V and 0 bases from J, with 9 bases in between. In germline, CDR1 is MGHRA, CDR2 YSYEKL. Here the CDR3 reads CASSQGRGLNTEAFF. CDR3 bases: TGCGCCAGCAGCCAAGGGAGGGGTCTGAACACTGAAGCTTTCTTT.

The V gene is TRBV7-9, the J gene TRBJ2-7, with D tentatively TRBD2 (6 bases). The germline gives CDR1 SEHNR, CDR2 FQNEAQ (reference sequence). The V end lost 4 bases, the J end lost 0 bases, and 10 bases lay between the germline ends. The CDR3 runs 14 residues. The CDR3 spells CASSSSEISYEQYF. DNA for the CDR3: TGTGCCAGCAGCTCTAGCGAGATCTCCTACGAGCAGTACTTC.

This CDR3 is CASTPGGTGNEQYF. The DNA of the CDR3 is TGTGCCAGCACCCCAGGGGGGACGGGAAACGAGCAGTACTTC. The V and J genes are TRBV6-5 and TRBJ2-7, with D perhaps matching TRBD1 (7 bases). The CDR3 is 14 amino acids. Per the germline V gene, CDR1 is MNHEY and CDR2 is SVGAGI. Trimming removed 7 bases from V and 5 bases from J, with 18 bases in between.

This clone has just one count. The chain is built from TRBV5-1 and TRBJ1-1; D is unclear. The germline V gene encodes CDR1 SGHRS and CDR2 YFSETQ. Trimming pared 0 bases from V and 3 bases from J, leaving 12 bases between. The length of the CDR3 is 15 residues. Here the CDR3 DNA reads TGCGCCAGCAGCTTGGAAATCTTTGGGTACACTGAAGCTTTCTTT. Residues: CASSLEIFGYTEAFF.

The chain is built from TRBV7-8 and TRBJ1-1; D perhaps matches TRBD1 (6 bases). This CDR3 region has 13 residues. The germline V and J ends were trimmed by 2 bases and 8 bases, with 12 bases remaining between them. Germline values: CDR1 SGHVS, CDR2 FQNEAQ. The CDR3 here is CASSLKGEEEAFF. CDR3 coding DNA: TGTGCCAGCAGCTTAAAGGGGGAAGAAGAAGCTTTCTTT.

As for this clone: Other DNA variants within this sample encode the same CDR3. J is TRBJ2-7 and V is TRBV30, with D unresolved. Germline-derived CDR1 and CDR2 are GTSNPN and SVGIG (reference sequence). CDR3 size: 12 residues. V was shortened by 3 bases and J by 2 bases, with 8 bases between the two germline ends. The CDR3 protein is CAWSPGAYEQYF. CDR3 sequence (DNA): TGTGCCTGGAGCCCTGGTGCCTACGAGCAGTACTTC. The complete variable domain, with remaining parts taken from reference TRBV30 and TRBJ2-7, reads SQTIHQWPATLVQPVGSPLSLECTVEGTSNPNLYWYRQAAGRGLQLLFYSVGIGQISSEVPQNLSASRPQDRQFILSSKKLLLSDSGFYLCAWSPGAYEQYFGPGTRLTVT.

The sample holds a few counts of this clone. The rearrangement links TRBV7-2 to TRBJ2-5, with D possibly being TRBD1 or TRBD2 (6 bases each). Trimming pared 1 base from V and 5 bases from J, leaving 11 bases between. From germline, CDR1 is SGHTA and CDR2 FQGNSA. CDR3 length: 14 residues. CDR3 in DNA: TGTGCCAGCAGCTTAGGGGGGGCGCAGGAGACCCAGTACTTC. As protein: CASSLGGAQETQYF.

This sequence joins TRBV6-1 and TRBJ1-1; TRBD1 aligns across 8 bases. The CDR3 is 14 residues long. CDR1 and CDR2 from the germline V gene are MNHNS and SASEGT. V shed 6 bases, J shed 5 bases, and the junction held 8 bases outside the gene matches. Here the CDR3 DNA reads TGTGCCAGCAGACCAGGGGGCGCGGGAACTGAAGCTTTCTTT. As protein: CASRPGGAGTEAFF.